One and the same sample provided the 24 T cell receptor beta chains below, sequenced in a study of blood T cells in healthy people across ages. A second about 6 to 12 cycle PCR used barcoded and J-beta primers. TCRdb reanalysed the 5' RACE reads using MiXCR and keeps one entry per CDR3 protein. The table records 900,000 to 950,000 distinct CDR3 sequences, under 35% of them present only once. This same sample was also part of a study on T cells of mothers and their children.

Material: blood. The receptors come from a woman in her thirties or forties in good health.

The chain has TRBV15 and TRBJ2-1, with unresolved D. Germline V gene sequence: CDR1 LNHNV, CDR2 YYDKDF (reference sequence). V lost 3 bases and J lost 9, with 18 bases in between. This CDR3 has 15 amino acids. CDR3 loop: CATSRIGQPGGEQFF. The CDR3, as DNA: TGTGCCACCAGCAGGATCGGTCAGCCGGGTGGTGAGCAGTTCTTC. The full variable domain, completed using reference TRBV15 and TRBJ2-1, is DAMVIQNPRYQVTQFGKPVTLSCSQTLNHNVMYWYQQKSSQAPKLLFHYYDKDFNNEADTPDNFQSRRPNTSFCFLDIRSPGLGDTAMYLCATSRIGQPGGEQFFGPGTRLTVL.

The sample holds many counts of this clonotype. In DNA, the CDR3 is TGCAGCGTTGCCGGGAGGGGGCCCTACAATGAGCAGTTCTTC. It is translated as CSVAGRGPYNEQFF. The chain recombines TRBV29-1 with TRBJ2-1; tentative D call: TRBD2 (8 bases). Germline CDR1 SQVTM, CDR2 ANQGSEA. The CDR3 runs 14 residues. Trimming pared 4 bases from V and 2 bases from J, leaving 12 bases between.

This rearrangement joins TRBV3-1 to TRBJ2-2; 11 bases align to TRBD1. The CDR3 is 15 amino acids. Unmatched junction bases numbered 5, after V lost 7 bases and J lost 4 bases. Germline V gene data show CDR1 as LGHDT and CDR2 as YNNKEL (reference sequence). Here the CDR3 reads CASIKGTGGTGELFF. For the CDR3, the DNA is TGTGCCAGCATCAAGGGGACAGGGGGCACCGGGGAGCTGTTTTTT. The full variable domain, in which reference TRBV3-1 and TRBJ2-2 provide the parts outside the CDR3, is DTAVSQTPKYLVTQMGNDKSIKCEQNLGHDTMYWYKQDSKKFLKIMFSYNNKELIINETVPNRFSPKSPDKAHLNLHINSLELGDSAVYFCASIKGTGGTGELFFGEGSRLTVL.

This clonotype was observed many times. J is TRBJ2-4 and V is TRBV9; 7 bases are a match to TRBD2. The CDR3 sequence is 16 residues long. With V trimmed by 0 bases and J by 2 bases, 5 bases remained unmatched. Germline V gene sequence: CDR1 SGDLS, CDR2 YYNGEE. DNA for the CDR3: TGTGCCAGCAGCGTAGGGGGCGGGGGAACCAAAAACATTCAGTACTTC. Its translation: CASSVGGGGTKNIQYF.

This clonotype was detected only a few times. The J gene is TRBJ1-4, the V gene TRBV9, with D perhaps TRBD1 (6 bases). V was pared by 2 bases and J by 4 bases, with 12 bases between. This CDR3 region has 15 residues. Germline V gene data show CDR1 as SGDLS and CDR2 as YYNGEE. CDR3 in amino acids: CASSVSTGLNEKLFF. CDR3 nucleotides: TGTGCCAGCAGCGTTTCTACAGGGCTTAATGAAAAACTGTTTTTT.

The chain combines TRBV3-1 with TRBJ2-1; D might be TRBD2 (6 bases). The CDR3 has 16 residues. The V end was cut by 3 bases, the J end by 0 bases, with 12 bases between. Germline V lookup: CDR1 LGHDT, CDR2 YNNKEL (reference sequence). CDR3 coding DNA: TGTGCCAGCAGCCATACCGGGACTTACTCCTACAATGAGCAGTTCTTC. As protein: CASSHTGTYSYNEQFF.

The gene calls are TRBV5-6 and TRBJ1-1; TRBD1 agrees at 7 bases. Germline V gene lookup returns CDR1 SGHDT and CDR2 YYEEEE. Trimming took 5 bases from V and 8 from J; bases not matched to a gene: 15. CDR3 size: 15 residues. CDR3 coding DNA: TGTGCCAGCAGTCCTCTGCCTGGGGACAGTGAAGAAGCTTTCTTT. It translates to CASSPLPGDSEEAFF.

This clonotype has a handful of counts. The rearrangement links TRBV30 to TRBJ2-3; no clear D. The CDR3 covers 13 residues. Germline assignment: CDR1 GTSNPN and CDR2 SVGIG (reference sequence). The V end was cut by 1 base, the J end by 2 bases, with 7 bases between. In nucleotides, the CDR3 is TGTGCCTGGAGTGAAGGCAACACAGATACGCAGTATTTT. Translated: CAWSEGNTDTQYF.

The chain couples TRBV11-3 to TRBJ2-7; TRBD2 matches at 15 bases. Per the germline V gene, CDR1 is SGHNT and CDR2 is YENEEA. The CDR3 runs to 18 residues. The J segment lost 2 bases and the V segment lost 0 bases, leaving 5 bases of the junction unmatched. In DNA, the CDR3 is TGTGCCAGCAGCTTAGAGGGACTAGCGGGGGGATTAACCTACGAGCAGTACTTC. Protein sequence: CASSLEGLAGGLTYEQYF.

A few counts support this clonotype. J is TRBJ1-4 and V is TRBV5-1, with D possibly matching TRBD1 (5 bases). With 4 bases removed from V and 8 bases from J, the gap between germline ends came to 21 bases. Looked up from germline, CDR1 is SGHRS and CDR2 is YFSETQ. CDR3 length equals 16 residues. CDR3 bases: TGCGCCAGCAGCCCCGGGACGCAAGTGGACCCGGAAAAACTGTTTTTT. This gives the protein CASSPGTQVDPEKLFF.

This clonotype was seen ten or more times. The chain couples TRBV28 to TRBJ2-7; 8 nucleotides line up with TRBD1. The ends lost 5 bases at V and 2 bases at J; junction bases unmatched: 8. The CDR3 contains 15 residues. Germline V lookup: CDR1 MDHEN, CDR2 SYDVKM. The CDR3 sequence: CASSDHRGSTYEQYF. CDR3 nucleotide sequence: TGTGCCAGCAGTGACCACAGGGGGTCCACCTACGAGCAGTACTTC.

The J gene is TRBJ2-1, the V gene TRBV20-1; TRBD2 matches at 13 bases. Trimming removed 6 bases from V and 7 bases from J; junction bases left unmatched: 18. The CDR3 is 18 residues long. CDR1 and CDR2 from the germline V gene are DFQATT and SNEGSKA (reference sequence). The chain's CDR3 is CSAHRGGLAGRWGNEQFF. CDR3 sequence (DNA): TGCAGTGCCCACCGGGGGGGACTAGCGGGACGTTGGGGGAATGAGCAGTTCTTC.

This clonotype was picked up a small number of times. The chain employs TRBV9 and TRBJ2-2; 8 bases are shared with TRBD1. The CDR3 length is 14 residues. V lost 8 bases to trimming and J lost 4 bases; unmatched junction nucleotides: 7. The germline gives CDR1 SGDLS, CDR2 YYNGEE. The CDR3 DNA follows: TGTGCCAGTAGACAGGGGAGGTCCACCGGGGAGCTGTTTTTT. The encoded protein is CASRQGRSTGELFF.

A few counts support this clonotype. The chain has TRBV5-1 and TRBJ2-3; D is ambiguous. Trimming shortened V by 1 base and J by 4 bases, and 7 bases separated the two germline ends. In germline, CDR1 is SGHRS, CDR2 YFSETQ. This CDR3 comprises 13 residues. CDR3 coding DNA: TGCGCCAGCAGCTTGACTCAGGCAGATACGCAGTATTTT. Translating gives CASSLTQADTQYF. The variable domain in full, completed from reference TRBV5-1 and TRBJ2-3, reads KAGVTQTPRYLIKTRGQQVTLSCSPISGHRSVSWYQQTPGQGLQFLFEYFSETQRNKGNFPGRFSGRQFSNSRSEMNVSTLELGDSALYLCASSLTQADTQYFGPGTRLTVL.

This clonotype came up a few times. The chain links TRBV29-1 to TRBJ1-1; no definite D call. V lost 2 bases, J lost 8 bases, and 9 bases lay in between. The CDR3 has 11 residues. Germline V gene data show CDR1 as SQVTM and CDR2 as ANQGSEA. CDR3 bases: TGCAGCGTTGAAAGGGTGTCGGAAGCTTTCTTT. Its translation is CSVERVSEAFF.

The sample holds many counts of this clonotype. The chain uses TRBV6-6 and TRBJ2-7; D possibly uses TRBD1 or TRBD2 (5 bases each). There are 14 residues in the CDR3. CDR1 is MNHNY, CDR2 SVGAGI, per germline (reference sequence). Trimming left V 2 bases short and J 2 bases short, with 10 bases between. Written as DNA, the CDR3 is TGTGCCAGCAGTTACGGGGCGGGTACCTACGAGCAGTACTTC. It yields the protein CASSYGAGTYEQYF.

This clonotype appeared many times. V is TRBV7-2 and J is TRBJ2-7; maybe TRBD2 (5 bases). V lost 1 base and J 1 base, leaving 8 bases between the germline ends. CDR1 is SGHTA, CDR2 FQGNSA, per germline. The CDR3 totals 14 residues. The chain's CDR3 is CASSLERGSYEQYF. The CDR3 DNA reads TGTGCCAGCAGCTTAGAACGCGGGTCCTACGAGCAGTACTTC.

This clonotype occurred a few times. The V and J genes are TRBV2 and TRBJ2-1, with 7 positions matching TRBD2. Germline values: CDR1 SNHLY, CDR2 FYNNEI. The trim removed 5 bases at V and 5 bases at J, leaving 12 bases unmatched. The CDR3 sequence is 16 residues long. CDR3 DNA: TGTGCCAGCAGTCTGTGGGGGGGGTTATTCCACAATGAGCAGTTCTTC. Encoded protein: CASSLWGGLFHNEQFF.

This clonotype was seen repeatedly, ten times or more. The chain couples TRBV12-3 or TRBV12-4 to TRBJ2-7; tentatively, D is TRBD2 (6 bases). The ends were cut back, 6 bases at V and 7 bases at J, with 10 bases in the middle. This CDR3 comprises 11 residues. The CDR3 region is CASSPRGEQYF. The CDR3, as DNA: TGTGCCAGCAGCCCCCGGGGGGAGCAGTACTTC.

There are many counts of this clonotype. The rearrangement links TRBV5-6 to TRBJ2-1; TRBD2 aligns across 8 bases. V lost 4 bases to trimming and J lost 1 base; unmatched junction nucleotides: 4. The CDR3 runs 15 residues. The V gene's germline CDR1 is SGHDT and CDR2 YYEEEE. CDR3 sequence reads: CASSPGLASYNEQFF. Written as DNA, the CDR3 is TGTGCCAGCAGCCCTGGACTAGCATCCTACAATGAGCAGTTCTTC.

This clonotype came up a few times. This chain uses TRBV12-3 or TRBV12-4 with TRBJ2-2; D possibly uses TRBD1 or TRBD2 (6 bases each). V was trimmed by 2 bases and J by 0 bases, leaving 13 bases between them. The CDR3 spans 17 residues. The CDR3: CASSLHPGGANTGELFF. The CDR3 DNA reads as TGTGCCAGCAGTTTACACCCCGGGGGCGCGAACACCGGGGAGCTGTTTTTT.

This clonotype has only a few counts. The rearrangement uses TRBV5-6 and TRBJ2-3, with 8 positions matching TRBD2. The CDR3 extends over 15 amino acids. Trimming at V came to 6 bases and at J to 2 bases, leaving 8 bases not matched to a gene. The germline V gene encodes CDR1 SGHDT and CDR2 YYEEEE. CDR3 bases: TGTGCCAGCACCCGCCAGCGGGGGTACACAGATACGCAGTATTTT. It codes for CASTRQRGYTDTQYF.

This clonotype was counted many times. The DNA for the CDR3 is TGCGCCAGCAGCTCTGACAATTCCCAGTACTTC. Translated, it gives CASSSDNSQYF. V and J are TRBV5-1 and TRBJ2-5; D uncertain. Germline assignment: CDR1 SGHRS and CDR2 YFSETQ. With 3 bases removed from V and 9 bases from J, the gap between germline ends came to 9 bases. The CDR3 spans 11 residues.

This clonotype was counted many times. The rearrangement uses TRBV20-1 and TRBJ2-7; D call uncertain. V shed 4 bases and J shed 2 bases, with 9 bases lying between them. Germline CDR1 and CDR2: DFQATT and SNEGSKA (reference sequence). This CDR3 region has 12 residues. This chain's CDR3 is CSAKPSAYEQYF. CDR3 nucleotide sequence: TGCAGTGCTAAGCCTTCCGCCTACGAGCAGTACTTC.